This TCR beta chain was recovered during a study of PD-1 blockade in classical Hodgkin lymphoma. Germline CDR1 and CDR2: SGHVS and FQNEAQ. CDR3 length equals 14 residues. Described time point: cycle 4 day 1 (C4D1), after less than seven weeks of nivolumab. Each patient's relapse followed autologous stem cell transplantation, and brentuximab vedotin exposure varied. Thawed PBMCs supplied CD8+ T cells via magnetic negative selection. In regard to this clone: Relative to the germline gene, one junction end is altered; a read error may explain this.

Sequencing was performed with immunoSEQ multiplex PCR; in TCRdb, only in-frame clones are kept and a portion is missing. The repertoire holds roughly 19,000 clones, with about 87% as singletons. The V and J genes are TRBV7-8 and TRBJ2-7, with 7 bases matching TRBD2. This receptor was obtained from a human donor with classical Hodgkin lymphoma. The specimen comprised CD8+ T cells from blood, sampled before the fourth cycle of nivolumab. CDR3 nucleotides: TGTGCCAGCAGCTTAAGAAGCGGGAACTACGATCAGTACTTC. This codes for CASSLRSGNYDQYF.